The clone carrying this T cell receptor beta chain was detected only once. Its target is not known. This entry is derived from a study of T cell responses to AZD1222 COVID-19 vaccine. General study findings and limits: Seropositivity was recorded at baseline in only a handful of AZD1222 recipients. Close to half of spike-specific TCRs reportedly recognize unmutated variant regions. CD4 TCRs linked to vaccination spanned spike, dominating at 160-218 and 743-854.

Clones were sequenced by immunoSEQ multiplex PCR, and TCRdb holds only the in-frame ones, with some missing. The sample contains over 75,000 clones, 85% to 90% of which appear only once. V dropped 4 bases and J dropped 4; count of bases not matched to a gene: 12. CDR1 and CDR2 (germline): LNHDA, SQIVND (reference sequence). The CDR3 is 17 residues long. This chain uses TRBV19 with TRBJ2-1, with TRBD2 identical over 8 bases. This material consisted of peripheral blood, taken on day 0 of AZD1222 vaccination. The source is an adult in good health. For the CDR3, the DNA is TGTGCCAGTAGTACGAGCGGGAGTTACTCCGTTTACAATGAGCAGTTCTTC. Protein product: CASSTSGSYSVYNEQFF. Drawing the rest from reference TRBV19 and TRBJ2-1, the complete variable domain is DGGITQSPKYLFRKEGQNVTLSCEQNLNHDAMYWYRQDPGQGLRLIYYSQIVNDFQKGDIAEGYSVSREKKESFPLTVTSAQKNPTAFYLCASSTSGSYSVYNEQFFGPGTRLTVL.